Each of the 16 T cell receptor beta chains below was sequenced from the same sample in a study of blood T cell repertoires in COVID-19. Data came from immunoSEQ multiplex PCR; TCRdb stores just in-frame clones and leaves some out. The sample lists approximately 260,000 clones, about 80% seen once, with around 9.6% in the top ten. The sample taken for sequencing was peripheral blood. The receptors shown here come from a woman aged 80 or older with acute or convalescent COVID-19.

The rearrangement joins TRBV27 to TRBJ1-6; a possible D gene is TRBD1 (6 bases). CDR1 and CDR2 from the germline V gene are MNHEY and SMNVEV (reference sequence). The V gene lost 3 bases and the J gene lost 10 bases, with 10 bases spanning the gap. The length of the CDR3 is 13 residues. In DNA form, the CDR3 reads TGTGCCAGCAGTTTCTACAGGGAATCACCCCTCCACTTT. Residues: CASSFYRESPLHF.

The chain uses TRBV18 and TRBJ2-7; tentatively, D is TRBD2 (7 bases). The CDR3 is 15 residues long. Germline CDR1 reads KGHSH; CDR2 reads LQKENI. V gave up 2 bases and J gave up 2 bases, with 13 bases separating them. The DNA of the CDR3 is TGTGCCAGCTCACCATGGGGAGGGGGGACCTACGAGCAGTACTTC. The encoded protein is CASSPWGGGTYEQYF.

CDR3 residues: CASSLDQGHTEAFF. In DNA form, the CDR3 reads TGTGCCAGCAGCTTAGATCAGGGGCACACTGAAGCTTTCTTT. This chain connects TRBV11-3 to TRBJ1-1; D might be TRBD1 (6 bases). V was pared by 0 bases and J by 3 bases, with 8 bases between. CDR3 length equals 14 residues. Germline CDR1 reads SGHNT; CDR2 reads YENEEA.

J is TRBJ1-1 and V is TRBV5-5, with D unresolved. This CDR3 spans 16 amino acids. The germline V gene encodes CDR1 SGHKS and CDR2 YYEKEE (reference sequence). Trimming left V 4 bases short and J 1 base short, with 17 bases between. CDR3 nucleotide sequence: TGTGCCAGCAGCGTGGGAGGGAGTGGCGCGAACACTGAAGCTTTCTTT. It encodes CASSVGGSGANTEAFF.

The rearrangement joins TRBV28 to TRBJ2-7; 9 bases are a match to TRBD2. The CDR3 is made up of 15 amino acids. With 7 bases clipped from V and 0 bases from J, the junction kept 7 bases outside the gene matches. Looked up from germline, CDR1 is MDHEN and CDR2 is SYDVKM. As DNA, the CDR3 is TGTGCCAGCACTATAAGCGGGGGGTCCTCCTACGAGCAGTACTTC. Amino acids: CASTISGGSSYEQYF.

J is TRBJ2-3 and V is TRBV18, with D maybe TRBD2 (5 bases). The V and J ends lost 8 bases and 6 bases respectively, with 6 bases between them. Per germline, CDR1 KGHSH and CDR2 LQKENI. The CDR3 has 10 amino acids. The chain's CDR3 is CASGGDTQYF. CDR3 in DNA: TGTGCCAGCGGAGGCGATACGCAGTATTTT.

The chain couples TRBV18 to TRBJ2-7, with 11 bases identical to TRBD2. Unmatched junction bases numbered 16, after V lost 5 bases and J lost 4 bases. The germline CDR1 and CDR2 sequences are KGHSH and LQKENI. The CDR3 is 18 residues long. CDR3 sequence: CASSKINSGGAVRYEQYF. The DNA for the CDR3 is TGTGCCAGCTCAAAGATCAATAGCGGGGGGGCCGTTAGATACGAGCAGTACTTC. Full variable domain (remainder filled in from reference TRBV18 and TRBJ2-7): NAGVMQNPRHLVRRRGQEARLRCSPMKGHSHVYWYRQLPEEGLKFMVYLQKENIIDESGMPKERFSAEFPKEGPSILRIQQVVRGDSAAYFCASSKINSGGAVRYEQYFGPGTRLTVT.

The table lists this clone with a count of one. The CDR3 loop reads CASSLTVTSEQFF. In nucleotides, the CDR3 is TGTGCCAGCAGCCTGACAGTTACAAGTGAGCAGTTCTTC. The rearrangement uses TRBV12-3 or TRBV12-4 and TRBJ2-1; D perhaps matches TRBD1 (5 bases). Trimming took 6 bases from V and 9 from J, leaving 15 bases between them. This CDR3 comprises 13 residues.

This clone was counted once. V usage is TRBV5-5 and J usage is TRBJ2-1; possible D gene TRBD2, 5 bases. CDR1 and CDR2 from the germline V gene are SGHKS and YYEKEE (reference sequence). The CDR3 spans 16 residues. The V gene lost 3 bases and the J gene lost 7 bases, with 20 bases spanning the gap. The chain's CDR3 is CASSSLVGPRVNEQFF. The CDR3 bases are TGTGCCAGCAGCTCGCTCGTGGGCCCGAGGGTGAATGAGCAGTTCTTC.

The chain is built from TRBV29-1 and TRBJ1-4; D perhaps matches TRBD1 (5 bases). Trimming removed 7 bases at V and 8 bases at J, with 17 bases between. There are 13 residues in the CDR3. Germline-derived CDR1 and CDR2 are SQVTM and ANQGSEA. In DNA, the CDR3 is TGCAGCGCCGACTGGGGTACAGGCGAAAAACTGTTTTTT. The encoded protein is CSADWGTGEKLFF.

The rearrangement links TRBV5-5 to TRBJ1-2; tentative D call: TRBD1 (6 bases). The V and J ends lost 1 base and 8 bases respectively, with 12 bases between them. CDR1 SGHKS and CDR2 YYEKEE come from the germline V gene (reference sequence). The CDR3 runs to 13 residues. The CDR3 protein is CASSLYGGGGYTF. The DNA of the CDR3 is TGTGCCAGCAGCTTGTATGGGGGGGGCGGCTACACCTTC. The complete variable domain, with remaining parts taken from reference TRBV5-5 and TRBJ1-2, reads DAGVTQSPTHLIKTRGQQVTLRCSPISGHKSVSWYQQVLGQGPQFIFQYYEKEERGRGNFPDRFSARQFPNYSSELNVNALLLGDSALYLCASSLYGGGGYTFGSGTRLTVV.

In DNA, the CDR3 is TGCGCCAGCAGCTTGGGGAGGGGAGAGACCCAGTACTTC. Translation: CASSLGRGETQYF. The chain recombines TRBV5-1 with TRBJ2-5; D might be TRBD2 (6 bases). This CDR3 is built from 13 residues. Germline V CDR1 and CDR2: SGHRS, YFSETQ. Trimming cost V 0 bases and J 4 bases, with 7 bases left between them.

The V and J genes are TRBV7-8 and TRBJ2-7; tentative D call: TRBD1 (7 bases). V gave up 2 bases and J gave up 3 bases, with 20 bases separating them. The germline CDR1 and CDR2 sequences are SGHVS and FQNEAQ. This CDR3 has 17 amino acids. The CDR3 sequence is CASSLTSGGRTNYEQYF. Written as DNA, the CDR3 is TGTGCCAGCAGCTTAACCTCAGGGGGTAGGACTAACTACGAGCAGTACTTC.

The chain couples TRBV9 to TRBJ2-4; the match to TRBD2 covers 8 bases. With V trimmed by 0 bases and J by 12 bases, 2 bases remained unmatched. Germline V gene sequence: CDR1 SGDLS, CDR2 YYNGEE. The CDR3 is 12 residues long. For the CDR3, the DNA is TGTGCCAGCAGCGTAGTAGCGGGGAATCAGTACTTC. Protein: CASSVVAGNQYF.

The J gene is TRBJ1-1, the V gene TRBV12-3 or TRBV12-4; maybe TRBD1 (5 bases). Deletions cut 3 bases from V and 6 bases from J, with 11 bases between. The CDR3 runs to 13 residues. The CDR3 DNA sequence: TGTGCCAGCAGTTTTCGGGGGATCTCTGAAGCTTTCTTT. Protein product: CASSFRGISEAFF.

The genes are TRBV7-3 and TRBJ2-1, with TRBD2 matching over 8 bases. The trim removed 6 bases at V and 6 bases at J, leaving 10 bases unmatched. The CDR3 has 15 residues. Germline lookup yields CDR1 SGHTA and CDR2 FQGTGA. The CDR3: CASRQGLGPSNEQFF. The CDR3 coding sequence is TGTGCCAGCAGACAGGGACTAGGCCCCTCCAATGAGCAGTTCTTC.